This TCR beta chain was captured in a study of T cell responses to AZD1222 COVID-19 vaccine. Study results and caveats: The study found Spike-specific TCR breadth and depth rose after two AZD1222 doses. Reportedly, nearly half the spike-specific TCRs target unmutated variant regions.

Germline loops: CDR1 LGHNA, CDR2 YSLEER. This CDR3 is 15 amino acids long. Trimming took 0 bases from V and 6 from J, leaving 12 bases between them. Details on this clone: Its specificity is unknown.

Some clones are missing from TCRdb's copy, which holds only in-frame ones; the method was immunoSEQ multiplex PCR. The sample carries about 160,000 clones, 85% to 90% recorded once. The rearrangement uses TRBV4-3 and TRBJ1-5; D is unresolved. This material consisted of peripheral blood, taken on day 0 of AZD1222 vaccination. This TCR derives from an adult in good health. In nucleotides, the CDR3 is TGCGCCAGCAGCCAAGAACTGGGAGGAGGTCAGCCCCAGCATTTT. This codes for CASSQELGGGQPQHF.